A single TCR beta chain is shown here with its context. This clonotype was observed many times. Its binding antigen is unknown. Base qualities are not recorded, but no much larger clone differs from it by a single base. V loses 0 bases, J loses 3 bases, and the germline ends lie 9 bases apart. For CDR1 and CDR2, the germline V gene lists MGHRA and YSYEKL. The CDR3 spans 14 residues, from the cysteine through the phenylalanine. Only the CDR3 DNA stays, 42 bases, in frame from base 1. This entry belongs to a study of tumor-infiltrating lymphocytes in primary liver carcinoma (dated by TCRdb to about 2017). Study-wide context: Surgical resection was performed in China between November 2015 and early 2016 on 5 or 6 patients with histopathologically diagnosed primary liver carcinoma. For each liver tumor, the study sampled five regions along with adjacent normal tissue and blood, and applied TCRbeta repertoire sequencing, expression microarrays and whole-exome sequencing. Of the five patients (three men and two women, aged 30 to 69 years), four had hepatocellular carcinoma and one had combined HCC and intrahepatic cholangiocarcinoma. Tumors of the five patients were stage T1-T3 N0M0 with maximum diameters of roughly 4.2 to 10 cm. Each sample produced roughly 3.5 to 7.5 million productive TCRbeta reads, and read depth showed no significant difference between tissue types. A total of approximately 35 specimens from 5 patients underwent TCRbeta repertoire sequencing, comprising roughly 25 tumor regions, 5 adjacent noncancerous liver tissues and 5 peripheral blood samples. Technical replicate repertoires showed high reproducibility, with mean shared-clone rates around 0.9 and correlation coefficients above 0.98.

General conclusions and limits of the study: Since the samples were bulk and unsorted, there was no way to compare CD4+ and CD8+ T cell repertoires. Only the TCR beta chain was sequenced, which likely underestimates true repertoire diversity because unpaired alpha chains were not captured. Repertoire overlap was found to be higher between tumor regions (mean approximately 36%) than between tumor-adjacent (roughly 17%) or tumor-blood (around 15%) pairs, consistent with antigen-driven expansion. Only five or six patients were included in the study, and the authors note that the findings should be validated in a larger study. The top 250 clones made up a significantly larger repertoire fraction in tumors than in blood (p = 0.039).

Blood RNA was extracted from unsorted whole blood using TRIzol reagent, and germline DNA was obtained with the DNeasy Blood & Tissue kit. Patients had chronic HBV infection and were treatment-naive at sampling. Before surgery, roughly 4.2 milliliters of peripheral blood were drawn into K2EDTA tubes. Starting from around 500 ng total RNA, TCRbeta-specific cDNA was produced by reverse transcription with a constant-region primer and ProtoScript II reverse transcriptase. Three nested multiplex PCR rounds, following a slightly modified ARM-PCR procedure, were used to build the TCRbeta libraries. Each of the first two PCR rounds ran for roughly 11 cycles and used multiplex TRBV1-TRBV30 forward primers together with a Cbeta reverse primer. A final 25-cycle PCR with Deep VentR polymerase added sample barcodes and Illumina adapters. Before sequencing, amplicons between 200 and 500 bp were purified from gel using a QIAquick gel extraction kit. The TCRbeta amplicons were sequenced with 250-bp paired-end reads on an Illumina HiSeq 2500. The published analysis was carried out like this. To recover full CDR3 sequences, reads were quality-trimmed using Trimmomatic v0.33 and paired reads were then merged using FLASH v1.2.11. V, D and J germline segments were assigned to the rearranged TCRbeta sequences using MiGEC v1.2.1b. Clonotype statistics and Shannon-Wiener diversity indices were calculated with VDJtools v1.0.0. Except for diversity analysis, only each sample's 250 most abundant clonotypes were used in subsequent analyses to reduce sampling bias. TCRdb handled the public reads itself, with Q25 trimming in fastp and clone calling in MiXCR, and kept productive beta chains. Rows matching on CDR3 protein sequence are summarized as one entry with the most common DNA and genes. TCRdb's processing, not the authors', yielded these V and J calls. The sample table holds about 320,000 distinct CDR3 sequences, of which roughly 60% were seen once. The ten biggest clones cover roughly 9% of the sample.

The receptor was derived from a middle-aged man with primary liver carcinoma and hepatitis B virus infection. The sequence links TRBV4-1 to TRBJ2-7; tentative D gene TRBD1, with 6 bases matching. The specimen sequenced was peripheral blood. Here the CDR3 is given as CASSQEQGVYEQYF. The nucleotides are TGCGCCAGCAGCCAAGAACAGGGAGTCTACGAGCAGTACTTC.